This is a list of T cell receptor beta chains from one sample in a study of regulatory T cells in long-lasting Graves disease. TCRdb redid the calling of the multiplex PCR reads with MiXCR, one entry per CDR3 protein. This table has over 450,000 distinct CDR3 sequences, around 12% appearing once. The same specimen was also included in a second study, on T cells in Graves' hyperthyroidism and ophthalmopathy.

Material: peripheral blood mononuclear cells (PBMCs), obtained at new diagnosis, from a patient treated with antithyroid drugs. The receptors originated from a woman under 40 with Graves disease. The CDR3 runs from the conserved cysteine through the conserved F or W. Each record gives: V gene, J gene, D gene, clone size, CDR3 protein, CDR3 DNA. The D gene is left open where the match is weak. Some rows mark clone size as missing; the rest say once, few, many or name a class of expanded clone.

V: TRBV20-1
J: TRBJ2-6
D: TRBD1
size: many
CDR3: CSVEQGMGISGANVLTF
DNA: TGCAGTGTAGAACAGGGGATGGGAATCTCTGGGGCCAACGTCCTGACTTTC

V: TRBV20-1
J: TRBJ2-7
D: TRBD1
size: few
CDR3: CSASVGQGAREQYF
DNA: TGCAGTGCTAGCGTCGGGCAGGGGGCCCGTGAGCAGTACTTC

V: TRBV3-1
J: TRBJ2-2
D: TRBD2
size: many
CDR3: CASSPSPWGLAENTGELFF
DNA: TGTGCCAGCAGCCCATCACCCTGGGGACTAGCGGAAAACACCGGGGAGCTGTTTTTT

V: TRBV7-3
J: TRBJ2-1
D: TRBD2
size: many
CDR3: CASSGLAVPVNEQFF
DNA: TGTGCCAGCAGTGGACTAGCGGTCCCGGTAAATGAGCAGTTCTTC

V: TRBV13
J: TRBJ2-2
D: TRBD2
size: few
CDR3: CASSFSSGKVDGELFF
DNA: TGTGCCAGCAGCTTTTCGAGCGGGAAAGTTGACGGGGAGCTGTTTTTT

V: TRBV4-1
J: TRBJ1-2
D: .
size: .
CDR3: CASSQVFRDYGYTF
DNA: TGCGCCAGCAGCCAAGTGTTCCGGGACTATGGCTACACCTTC

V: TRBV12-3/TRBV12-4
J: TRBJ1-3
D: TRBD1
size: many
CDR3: CASRKDRGSSGNTIYF
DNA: TGTGCCAGCAGGAAAGACAGGGGTAGCTCTGGAAACACCATATATTTT

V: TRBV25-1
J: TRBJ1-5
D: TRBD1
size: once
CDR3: CASGRQGYEPQHF
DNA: TGTGCCAGCGGTCGACAGGGTTACGAGCCCCAGCATTTT

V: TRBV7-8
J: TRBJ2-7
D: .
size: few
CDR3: CASSLAPFRQPYEQYF
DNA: TGTGCCAGCAGCTTAGCGCCCTTTAGACAGCCCTACGAGCAGTACTTC

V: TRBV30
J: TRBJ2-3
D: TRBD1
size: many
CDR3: CAWSVSRTGPGDTQYF
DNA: TGTGCCTGGAGTGTGTCGAGGACAGGGCCGGGAGATACGCAGTATTTT

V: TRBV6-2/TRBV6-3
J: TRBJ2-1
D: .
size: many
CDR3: CASSYSIGQGSAGGVYNEQFF
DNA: TGTGCCAGCAGTTACTCGATTGGACAGGGGTCCGCGGGAGGGGTCTACAATGAGCAGTTCTTC

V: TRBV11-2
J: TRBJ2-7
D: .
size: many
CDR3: CASSLGDPYEQYF
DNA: TGTGCCAGCAGCTTAGGGGACCCCTACGAGCAGTACTTC

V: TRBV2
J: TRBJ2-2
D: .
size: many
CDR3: CASSGPGSNTGELFF
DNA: TGTGCCAGCAGTGGGCCGGGATCGAACACCGGGGAGCTGTTTTTT

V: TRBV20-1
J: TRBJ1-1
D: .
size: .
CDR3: CSARVLPPGTEAFF
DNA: TGCAGTGCTAGAGTTCTCCCTCCGGGGACTGAAGCTTTCTTT

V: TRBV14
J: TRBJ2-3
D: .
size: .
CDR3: CASSPYNGADTQYF
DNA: TGTGCCAGCAGCCCTTACAATGGGGCAGATACGCAGTATTTT

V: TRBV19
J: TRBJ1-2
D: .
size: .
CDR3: CASSAGTTPNVYGYTF
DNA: TGTGCCAGTAGTGCAGGGACAACACCGAACGTATATGGCTACACCTTC

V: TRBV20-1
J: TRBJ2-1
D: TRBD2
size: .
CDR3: CSAIAPSGRAYEQFF
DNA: TGCAGTGCTATAGCCCCTAGCGGGAGGGCCTATGAGCAGTTCTTC

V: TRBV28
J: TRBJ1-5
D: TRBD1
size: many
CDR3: CASSLTGSVNQPQHF
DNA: TGTGCCAGCAGTTTGACAGGGTCGGTCAATCAGCCCCAGCATTTT

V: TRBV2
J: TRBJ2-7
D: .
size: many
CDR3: CASSFRDISYEQYF
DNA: TGTGCCAGCAGTTTCCGGGACATCTCCTACGAGCAGTACTTC

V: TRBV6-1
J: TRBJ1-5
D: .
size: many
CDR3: CASSETAQRNQPQHF
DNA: TGTGCCAGCTCCGAGACCGCTCAACGCAATCAGCCCCAGCATTTT

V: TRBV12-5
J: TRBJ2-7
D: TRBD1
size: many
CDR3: CASGRDRGRQYF
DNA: TGTGCTAGTGGTCGAGACAGGGGGCGGCAGTACTTC

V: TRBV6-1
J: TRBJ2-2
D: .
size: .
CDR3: CASIRTVNTGELFF
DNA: TGTGCCAGCATTAGGACAGTGAACACCGGGGAGCTGTTTTTT

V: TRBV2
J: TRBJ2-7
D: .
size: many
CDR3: CASSLLGRGVTYEQYF
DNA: TGTGCCAGCAGCTTGCTGGGCAGGGGAGTAACTTACGAGCAGTACTTC